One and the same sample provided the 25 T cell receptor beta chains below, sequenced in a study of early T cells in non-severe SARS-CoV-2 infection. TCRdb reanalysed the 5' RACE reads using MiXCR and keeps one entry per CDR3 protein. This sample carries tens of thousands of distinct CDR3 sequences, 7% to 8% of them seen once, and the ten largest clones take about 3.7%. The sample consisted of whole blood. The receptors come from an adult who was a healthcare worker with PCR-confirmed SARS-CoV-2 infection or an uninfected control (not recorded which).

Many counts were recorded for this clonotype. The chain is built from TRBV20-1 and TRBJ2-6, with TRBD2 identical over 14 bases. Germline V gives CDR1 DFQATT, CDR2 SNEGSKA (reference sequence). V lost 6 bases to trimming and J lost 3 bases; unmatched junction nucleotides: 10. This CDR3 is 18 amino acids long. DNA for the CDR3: TGCAGTGCGACCCACGGACTAGCGGGAGGTCATGGGGCCAACGTCCTGACTTTC. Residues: CSATHGLAGGHGANVLTF.

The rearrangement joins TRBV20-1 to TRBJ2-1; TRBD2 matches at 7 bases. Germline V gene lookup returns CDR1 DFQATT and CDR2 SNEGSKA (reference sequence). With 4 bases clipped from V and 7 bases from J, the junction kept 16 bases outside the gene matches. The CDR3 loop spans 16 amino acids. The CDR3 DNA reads TGCAGTGCTATTCCCCTTCGCGGGAGTGCGTGGAATGAGCAGTTCTTC. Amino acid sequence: CSAIPLRGSAWNEQFF.

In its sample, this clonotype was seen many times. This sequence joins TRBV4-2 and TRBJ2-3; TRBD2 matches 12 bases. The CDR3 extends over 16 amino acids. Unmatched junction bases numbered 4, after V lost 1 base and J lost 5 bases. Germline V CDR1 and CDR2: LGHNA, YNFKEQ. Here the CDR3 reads CASSQGLAGAVDTQYF. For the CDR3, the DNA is TGTGCCAGCAGCCAAGGACTAGCGGGAGCAGTAGATACGCAGTATTTT.

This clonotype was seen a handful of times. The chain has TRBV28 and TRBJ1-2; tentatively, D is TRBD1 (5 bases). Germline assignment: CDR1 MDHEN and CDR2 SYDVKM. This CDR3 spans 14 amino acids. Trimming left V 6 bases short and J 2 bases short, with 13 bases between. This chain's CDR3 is CASRQGGVNYGYTF. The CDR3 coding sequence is TGTGCCAGCAGGCAGGGAGGGGTGAACTATGGCTACACCTTC.

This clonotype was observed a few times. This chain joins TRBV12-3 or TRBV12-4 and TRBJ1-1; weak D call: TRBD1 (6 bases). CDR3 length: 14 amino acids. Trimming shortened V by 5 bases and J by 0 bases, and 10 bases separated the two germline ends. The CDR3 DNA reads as TGTGCCAGCAGTGAAGACAGGATGAACACTGAAGCTTTCTTT. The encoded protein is CASSEDRMNTEAFF.

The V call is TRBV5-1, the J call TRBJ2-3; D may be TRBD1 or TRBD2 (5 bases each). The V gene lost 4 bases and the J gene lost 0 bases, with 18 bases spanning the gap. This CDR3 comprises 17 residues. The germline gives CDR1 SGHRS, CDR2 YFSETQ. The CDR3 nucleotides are TGCGCCAGCAGCGTTCTCCCAGGGAGTCCTAGCACAGATACGCAGTATTTT. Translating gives CASSVLPGSPSTDTQYF.

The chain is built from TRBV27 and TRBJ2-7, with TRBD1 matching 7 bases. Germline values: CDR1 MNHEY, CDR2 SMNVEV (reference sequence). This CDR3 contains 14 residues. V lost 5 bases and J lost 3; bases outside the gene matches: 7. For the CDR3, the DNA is TGTGCCAGCAGTCTCATGACAGGGCACTACGAGCAGTACTTC. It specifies CASSLMTGHYEQYF.

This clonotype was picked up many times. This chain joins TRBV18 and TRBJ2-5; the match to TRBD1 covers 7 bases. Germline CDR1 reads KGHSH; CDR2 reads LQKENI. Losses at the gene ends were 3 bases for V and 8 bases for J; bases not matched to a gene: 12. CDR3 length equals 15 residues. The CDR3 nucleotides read TGTGCCAGCTCACCGTCCGGGACAGAGCAAGGAACCCAGTACTTC. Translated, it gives CASSPSGTEQGTQYF.

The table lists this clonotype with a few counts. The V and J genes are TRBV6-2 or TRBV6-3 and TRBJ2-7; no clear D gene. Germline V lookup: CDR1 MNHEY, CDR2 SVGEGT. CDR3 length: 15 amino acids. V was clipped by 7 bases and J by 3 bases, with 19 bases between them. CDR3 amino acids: CASTSPQLSGYEQYF. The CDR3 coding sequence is TGTGCCAGCACTTCCCCACAGCTATCGGGCTACGAGCAGTACTTC.

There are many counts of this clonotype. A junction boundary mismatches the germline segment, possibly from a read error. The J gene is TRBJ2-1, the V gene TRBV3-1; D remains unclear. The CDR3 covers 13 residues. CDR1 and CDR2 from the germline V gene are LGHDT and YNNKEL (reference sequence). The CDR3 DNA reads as TGTGCCAGCACCCAAAGGGCGAACAATGAGCAGTTCTTC. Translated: CASTQRANNEQFF.

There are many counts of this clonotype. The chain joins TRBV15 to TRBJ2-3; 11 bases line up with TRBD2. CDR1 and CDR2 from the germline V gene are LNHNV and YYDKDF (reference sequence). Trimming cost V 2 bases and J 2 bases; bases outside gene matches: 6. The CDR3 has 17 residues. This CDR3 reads CATSRSKTSGNTDTQYF. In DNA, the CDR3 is TGTGCCACCAGCAGATCTAAGACTAGCGGGAACACAGATACGCAGTATTTT.

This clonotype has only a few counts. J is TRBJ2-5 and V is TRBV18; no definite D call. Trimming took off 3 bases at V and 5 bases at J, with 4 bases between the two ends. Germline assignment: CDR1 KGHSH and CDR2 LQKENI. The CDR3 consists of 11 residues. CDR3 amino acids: CASSPGETQYF. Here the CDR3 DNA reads TGTGCCAGCTCACCGGGGGAGACCCAGTACTTC.

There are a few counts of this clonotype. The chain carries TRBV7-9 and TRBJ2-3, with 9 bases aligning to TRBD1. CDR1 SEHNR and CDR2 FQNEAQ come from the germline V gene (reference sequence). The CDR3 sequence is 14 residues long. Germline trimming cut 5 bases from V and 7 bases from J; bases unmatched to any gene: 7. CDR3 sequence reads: CASSLRDRVHTQYF. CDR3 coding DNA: TGTGCCAGCAGCCTCCGGGACAGGGTCCATACGCAGTATTTT.

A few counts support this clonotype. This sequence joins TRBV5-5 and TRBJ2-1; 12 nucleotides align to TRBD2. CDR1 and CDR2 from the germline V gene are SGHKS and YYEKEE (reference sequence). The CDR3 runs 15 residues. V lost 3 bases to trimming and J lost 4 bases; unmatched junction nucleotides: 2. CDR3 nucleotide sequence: TGTGCCAGCAGCTCCGGACTAGCGGGGTACAATGAGCAGTTCTTC. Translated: CASSSGLAGYNEQFF.

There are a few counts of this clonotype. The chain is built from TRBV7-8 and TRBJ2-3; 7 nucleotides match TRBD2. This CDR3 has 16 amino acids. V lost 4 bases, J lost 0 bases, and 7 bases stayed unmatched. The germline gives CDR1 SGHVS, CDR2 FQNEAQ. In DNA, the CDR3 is TGTGCCAGCAGCTCTTCGACTAGCTTTAGCACAGATACGCAGTATTTT. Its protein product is CASSSSTSFSTDTQYF. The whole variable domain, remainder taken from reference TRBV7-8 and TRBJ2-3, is GAGVSQSPRYKVAKRGQDVALRCDPISGHVSLFWYQQALGQGPEFLTYFQNEAQLDKSGLPSDRFFAERPEGSVSTLKIQRTQQEDSAVYLCASSSSTSFSTDTQYFGPGTRLTVL.

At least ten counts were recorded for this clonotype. CDR3 amino acids: CASTPRVAEYTDTQYF. The CDR3 DNA is TGTGCCAGCACCCCACGGGTAGCGGAGTACACAGATACGCAGTATTTT. V is TRBV9 and J is TRBJ2-3, with D perhaps matching TRBD2 (6 bases). V lost 6 bases, J lost 2 bases, and 19 bases lay in between. The CDR3 runs 16 residues. Germline CDR1 is SGDLS and CDR2 is YYNGEE.

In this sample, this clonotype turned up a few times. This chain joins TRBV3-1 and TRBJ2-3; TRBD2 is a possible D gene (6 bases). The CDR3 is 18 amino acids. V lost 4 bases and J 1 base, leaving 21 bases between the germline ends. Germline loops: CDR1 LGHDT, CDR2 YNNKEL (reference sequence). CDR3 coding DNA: TGTGCCAGCAGCCCGACCAAGTGGGCGGGAAGGGGCACAGATACGCAGTATTTT. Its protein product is CASSPTKWAGRGTDTQYF.

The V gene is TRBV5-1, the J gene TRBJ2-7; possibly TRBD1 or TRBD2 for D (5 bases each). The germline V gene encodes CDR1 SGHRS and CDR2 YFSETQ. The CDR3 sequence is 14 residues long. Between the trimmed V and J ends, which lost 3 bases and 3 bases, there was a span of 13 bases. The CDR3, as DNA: TGCGCCAGCAGCTACCGGGACCGCTTCTACGAGCAGTACTTC. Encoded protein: CASSYRDRFYEQYF.

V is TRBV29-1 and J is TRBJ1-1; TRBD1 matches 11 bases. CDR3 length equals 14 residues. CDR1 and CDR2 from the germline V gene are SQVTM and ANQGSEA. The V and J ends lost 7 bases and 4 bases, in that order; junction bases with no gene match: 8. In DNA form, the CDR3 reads TGCAGCGCTGGACAGGGGGCAGGGAGCACTGAAGCTTTCTTT. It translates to CSAGQGAGSTEAFF. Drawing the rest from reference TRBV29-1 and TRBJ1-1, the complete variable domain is SAVISQKPSRDICQRGTSLTIQCQVDSQVTMMFWYRQQPGQSLTLIATANQGSEATYESGFVIDKFPISRPNLTFSTLTVSNMSPEDSSIYLCSAGQGAGSTEAFFGQGTRLTVV.

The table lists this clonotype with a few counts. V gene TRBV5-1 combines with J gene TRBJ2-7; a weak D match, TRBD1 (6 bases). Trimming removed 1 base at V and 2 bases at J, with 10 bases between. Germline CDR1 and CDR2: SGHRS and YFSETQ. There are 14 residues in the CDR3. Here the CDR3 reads CASSLSAGAYEQYF. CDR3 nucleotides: TGCGCCAGCAGCTTGTCAGCAGGGGCCTACGAGCAGTACTTC. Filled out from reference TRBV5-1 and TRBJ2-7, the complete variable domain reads KAGVTQTPRYLIKTRGQQVTLSCSPISGHRSVSWYQQTPGQGLQFLFEYFSETQRNKGNFPGRFSGRQFSNSRSEMNVSTLELGDSALYLCASSLSAGAYEQYFGPGTRLTVT.

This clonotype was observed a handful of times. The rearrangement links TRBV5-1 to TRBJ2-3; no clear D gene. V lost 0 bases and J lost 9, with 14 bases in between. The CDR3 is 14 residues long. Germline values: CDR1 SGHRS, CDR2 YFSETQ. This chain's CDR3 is CASSLAQVDGTQYF. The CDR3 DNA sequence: TGCGCCAGCAGCTTGGCCCAGGTAGACGGCACGCAGTATTTT.

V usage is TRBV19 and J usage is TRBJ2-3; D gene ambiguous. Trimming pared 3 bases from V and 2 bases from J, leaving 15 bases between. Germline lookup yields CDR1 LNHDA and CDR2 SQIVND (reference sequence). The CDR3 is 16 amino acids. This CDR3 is CASSIRVGTYTDTQYF. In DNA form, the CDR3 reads TGTGCCAGTAGTATTCGGGTAGGCACATACACAGATACGCAGTATTTT.

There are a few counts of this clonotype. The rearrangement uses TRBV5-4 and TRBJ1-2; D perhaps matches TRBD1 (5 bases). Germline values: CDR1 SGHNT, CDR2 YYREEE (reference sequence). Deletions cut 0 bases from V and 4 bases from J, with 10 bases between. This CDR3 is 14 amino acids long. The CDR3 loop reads CASSLDGGTYGYTF. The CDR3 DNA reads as TGTGCCAGCAGCTTGGACGGCGGGACCTATGGCTACACCTTC.

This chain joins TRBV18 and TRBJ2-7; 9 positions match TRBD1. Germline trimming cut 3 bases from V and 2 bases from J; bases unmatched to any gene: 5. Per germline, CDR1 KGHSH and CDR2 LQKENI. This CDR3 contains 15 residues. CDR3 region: CASSPGTGIAYEQYF. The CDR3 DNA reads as TGTGCCAGCTCACCCGGGACAGGGATAGCCTACGAGCAGTACTTC.

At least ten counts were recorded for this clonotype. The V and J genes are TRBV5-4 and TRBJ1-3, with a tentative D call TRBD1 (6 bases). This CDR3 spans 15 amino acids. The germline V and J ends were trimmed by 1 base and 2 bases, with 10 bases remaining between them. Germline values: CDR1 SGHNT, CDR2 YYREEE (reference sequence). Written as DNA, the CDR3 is TGTGCCAGCAGCTTGCCGGGGGCGGCTGGAAACACCATATATTTT. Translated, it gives CASSLPGAAGNTIYF.